This T cell receptor (beta chain) came from a study of spatial heterogeneity in lung cancer. The overall study: In the raw reads, each unique TCR and UMI combination was present more than ten times on average.

Germline V CDR1 and CDR2: MDHEN, SYDVKM. CDR3 length: 15 residues. V lost 8 bases and J lost 5, with 21 bases in between. General observations from the study: Counts of expanded alpha and beta TCRs within tumors tracked the tumor nonsynonymous mutation count. Coverage was estimated at roughly 7.3% of tumor T cells for alpha chains and less than 15% for beta chains.

Every individual TCR cDNA molecule carried its own unique molecular identifier, which allowed correction of PCR and sequencing errors. TCRdb ran MiXCR on the 5' RACE reads and lists one entry per CDR3 protein. The sample holds around 100,000 distinct CDR3 sequences, around 4.8% seen once. This clonotype is deemed medium-sized. What it binds is not known. Described time point: sample taken at primary tumor resection. Donation came from over 60 patients with untreated early-stage non-small cell lung cancer. The chain recombines TRBV28 with TRBJ2-5; the D is unclear. The sequence derives from a male donor with early-stage non-small cell lung cancer. The sequencing used lung tumor tissue, collected at surgery. CDR3 loop: CASRPLTAFGETQYF. The CDR3 bases are TGTGCCAGCCGCCCGTTGACGGCTTTTGGTGAGACCCAGTACTTC.